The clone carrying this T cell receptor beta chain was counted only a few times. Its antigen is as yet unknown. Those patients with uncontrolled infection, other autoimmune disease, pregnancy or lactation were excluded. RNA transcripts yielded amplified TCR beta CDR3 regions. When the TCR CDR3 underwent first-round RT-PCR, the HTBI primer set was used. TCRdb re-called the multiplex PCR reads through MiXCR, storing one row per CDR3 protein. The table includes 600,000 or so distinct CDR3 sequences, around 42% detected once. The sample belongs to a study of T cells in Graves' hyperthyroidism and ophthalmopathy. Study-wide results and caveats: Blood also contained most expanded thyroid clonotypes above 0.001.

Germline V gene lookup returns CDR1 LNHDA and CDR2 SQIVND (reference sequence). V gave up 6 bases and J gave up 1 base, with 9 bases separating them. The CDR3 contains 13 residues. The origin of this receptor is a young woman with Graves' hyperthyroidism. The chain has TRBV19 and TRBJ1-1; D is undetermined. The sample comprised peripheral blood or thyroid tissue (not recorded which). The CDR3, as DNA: TGTGCCAGTAGGGTAACCCAGAACACTGAAGCTTTCTTT. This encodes CASRVTQNTEAFF.